The 29 T cell receptor beta chains below come from one sample, sequenced in a study of blood T cell repertoires in COVID-19. Some clones are missing from TCRdb's copy, which holds only in-frame ones; the method was immunoSEQ multiplex PCR. The repertoire includes 150,000 or so clones, around 88% of them detected once, and 10% sits in the top ten. The sequencing sample was made of peripheral blood. These receptor sequences come from a man aged 45 to 65 with acute or convalescent COVID-19.

This chain connects TRBV7-2 to TRBJ1-2, with D maybe TRBD1 (5 bases). V gave up 1 base and J gave up 8 bases, with 14 bases separating them. Germline V gene lookup returns CDR1 SGHTA and CDR2 FQGNSA. The CDR3 loop spans 14 amino acids. CDR3 in DNA: TGTGCCAGCAGCTTAGGCCGACAGCTAGGGGGCTACACCTTC. It specifies CASSLGRQLGGYTF.

This clone occurred once. The gene calls are TRBV5-6 and TRBJ1-1, with 8 positions matching TRBD1. Per the germline V gene, CDR1 is SGHDT and CDR2 is YYEEEE. The V and J ends lost 4 bases and 4 bases, in that order; junction bases with no gene match: 3. The CDR3 has 13 amino acids. CDR3 nucleotides: TGTGCCAGCAGCCCCGACAGGGGCACTGAAGCTTTCTTT. The encoded protein is CASSPDRGTEAFF.

The V gene is TRBV7-3, the J gene TRBJ2-2; D is perhaps TRBD2 (6 bases). The CDR3 length is 16 residues. From germline, CDR1 is SGHTA and CDR2 FQGTGA. Trimming removed 4 bases from V and 0 bases from J, with 12 bases in between. The CDR3 loop reads CASSSGTFANTGELFF. In DNA form, the CDR3 reads TGTGCCAGCAGCTCAGGGACTTTCGCGAACACCGGGGAGCTGTTTTTT. The full variable domain, completed using reference TRBV7-3 and TRBJ2-2, is GAGVSQTPSNKVTEKGKYVELRCDPISGHTALYWYRQSLGQGPEFLIYFQGTGAADDSGLPNDRFFAVRPEGSVSTLKIQRTERGDSAVYLCASSSGTFANTGELFFGEGSRLTVL.

This chain links TRBV4-1 with TRBJ1-1; 8 nucleotides match TRBD1. The junction had 5 bases not matched to a gene; V was cut back by 0 bases and J by 5 bases. Germline V CDR1 and CDR2: MGHRA, YSYEKL. This CDR3 is built from 15 residues. For the CDR3, the DNA is TGCGCCAGCAGCCAAGATGACAGGGGCTGGACTGAAGCTTTCTTT. It encodes CASSQDDRGWTEAFF.

The V gene is TRBV6-1, the J gene TRBJ1-2, with 7 bases matching TRBD1. CDR1 is MNHNS, CDR2 SASEGT, per germline. With V trimmed by 5 bases and J by 8 bases, 11 bases remained unmatched. This CDR3 contains 14 residues. The DNA for the CDR3 is TGTGCCAGCAGTTTAAACAGGGGATTGGGCGGCTACACCTTC. Residues: CASSLNRGLGGYTF.

CDR3 nucleotide sequence: TGTGCCAGCAGTTACTCGGGACAGGGGGGCGAGACCCAGTACTTC. As protein: CASSYSGQGGETQYF. The chain carries TRBV6-5 and TRBJ2-5; 11 bases align to TRBD1. V lost 0 bases to trimming and J lost 5 bases; unmatched junction nucleotides: 2. Germline CDR1 MNHEY, CDR2 SVGAGI. This CDR3 has 15 amino acids.

The chain links TRBV24-1 to TRBJ2-7; D is ambiguous. Germline assignment: CDR1 KGHDR and CDR2 SFDVKD. V was cut by 3 bases and J by 3 bases, with 8 bases left in between. CDR3 length: 13 residues. The CDR3 reads CATSDQNGYEQYF. DNA of the CDR3: TGTGCCACCAGTGATCAGAATGGCTACGAGCAGTACTTC.

The genes are TRBV2 and TRBJ2-3; a possible D gene is TRBD1 (5 bases). V lost 7 bases, J lost 5 bases, and 13 bases lay in between. The CDR3 is 13 amino acids. Germline V gene data show CDR1 as SNHLY and CDR2 as FYNNEI. The CDR3 sequence: CASKQDLVDTQYF. CDR3 DNA sequence: TGTGCCAGCAAACAGGACCTTGTAGATACGCAGTATTTT. Looking up the rest from reference TRBV2 and TRBJ2-3 gives the full variable domain: EPEVTQTPSHQVTQMGQEVILRCVPISNHLYFYWYRQILGQKVEFLVSFYNNEISEKSEIFDDQFSVERPDGSNFTLKIRSTKLEDSAMYFCASKQDLVDTQYFGPGTRLTVL.

This sequence joins TRBV5-1 and TRBJ1-1, with TRBD1 matching over 8 bases. With V trimmed by 4 bases and J by 5 bases, 7 bases remained unmatched. Germline CDR1 and CDR2: SGHRS and YFSETQ. The CDR3 has 14 amino acids. CDR3 region: CASSIGQGGTEAFF. For the CDR3, the DNA is TGCGCCAGCAGCATCGGACAGGGAGGAACTGAAGCTTTCTTT. The complete variable domain, with remaining parts taken from reference TRBV5-1 and TRBJ1-1, reads KAGVTQTPRYLIKTRGQQVTLSCSPISGHRSVSWYQQTPGQGLQFLFEYFSETQRNKGNFPGRFSGRQFSNSRSEMNVSTLELGDSALYLCASSIGQGGTEAFFGQGTRLTVV.

V and J are TRBV12-5 and TRBJ2-2, with a possible D match to TRBD1 (6 bases). The length of the CDR3 is 15 residues. V lost 5 bases, J lost 1 base, and 11 bases lay in between. Germline V lookup: CDR1 LGHNT, CDR2 FRNRAP. As DNA, the CDR3 is TGTGCTAGTGGTCCGGGGACACAGAACACCGGGGAGCTGTTTTTT. Translating gives CASGPGTQNTGELFF.

The CDR3 is CASSRPGKYSSADTQYF. CDR3 bases: TGCGCCAGCAGTCGCCCCGGAAAGTATTCGAGCGCAGATACGCAGTATTTT. The chain couples TRBV23-1 to TRBJ2-3; D is uncertain. TRBV23-1 is filed as an ORF, its function uncertain. The V end was cut by 4 bases, the J end by 4 bases, with 21 bases between. The CDR3 spans 17 residues.

This clone has just a few counts. CDR3 residues: CASSLQGDYTEAFF. The CDR3, as DNA: TGCGCCAGCAGCCTACAGGGAGACTACACTGAAGCTTTCTTT. The V gene is TRBV5-1, the J gene TRBJ1-1; D is perhaps TRBD1 (6 bases). Germline CDR1 reads SGHRS; CDR2 reads YFSETQ. The CDR3 runs to 14 residues. Trimming removed 4 bases from V and 3 bases from J, with 13 bases in between.

This chain joins TRBV5-4 and TRBJ2-7; TRBD2 aligns across 7 bases. The CDR3 consists of 14 residues. Germline loops: CDR1 SGHNT, CDR2 YYREEE (reference sequence). The V segment lost 7 bases and the J segment 0 bases; nucleotides outside the gene matches: 7. In nucleotides, the CDR3 is TGTGCCAGCGGAGCGGGACCCAGCTCCTACGAGCAGTACTTC. It is translated as CASGAGPSSYEQYF.

The J gene is TRBJ1-1, the V gene TRBV18; TRBD1 matches at 7 bases. Trimming at V came to 6 bases and at J to 5 bases, leaving 3 bases not matched to a gene. CDR1 is KGHSH, CDR2 LQKENI, per germline. The CDR3 spans 12 residues. CDR3: CASSQQGTEAFF. The DNA of the CDR3 is TGTGCCAGCTCTCAACAGGGGACTGAAGCTTTCTTT.

The chain carries TRBV7-2 and TRBJ2-7; 8 positions match TRBD2. J gave up 6 bases and V 6 bases, and 10 bases lay outside the gene matches. The CDR3 contains 14 residues. Per germline, CDR1 SGHTA and CDR2 FQGNSA. CDR3 coding DNA: TGTGCCAGCAGAGGGCGACTAGCGACTGGCGAGCAGTACTTC. Residues: CASRGRLATGEQYF.

The sample holds one count of this clone. The rearrangement links TRBV27 to TRBJ2-1; TRBD2 matches at 10 bases. There are 16 residues in the CDR3. The germline CDR1 and CDR2 sequences are MNHEY and SMNVEV (reference sequence). J was trimmed by 4 bases and V by 6 bases; bases with no gene match: 9. CDR3 DNA: TGTGCCAGCAGCAAAGATAGCGGGGGGCTATACAATGAGCAGTTCTTC. It translates to CASSKDSGGLYNEQFF.

The chain uses TRBV19 and TRBJ1-3, with TRBD1 matching over 8 bases. The CDR3 consists of 15 residues. From germline, CDR1 is LNHDA and CDR2 SQIVND (reference sequence). Trimming at V came to 6 bases and at J to 3 bases, leaving 7 bases not matched to a gene. The DNA of the CDR3 is TGTGCCAGTAGCGACCAGGGGGCGGGTGGAAACACCATATATTTT. It yields the protein CASSDQGAGGNTIYF.

The chain employs TRBV29-1 and TRBJ2-1, with 8 positions matching TRBD2. V shed 7 bases, J shed 7 bases, and the junction held 6 bases outside the gene matches. The V gene's germline CDR1 is SQVTM and CDR2 ANQGSEA. The CDR3 is 12 amino acids. The CDR3 DNA reads TGCAGCGGGACTAGCTCGTCAAATGAGCAGTTCTTC. It encodes CSGTSSSNEQFF.

This chain connects TRBV5-6 to TRBJ2-1, with D possibly TRBD1 on 5 matching bases. This CDR3 has 15 residues. V dropped 1 base and J dropped 2 bases, with 10 bases sitting between them. Germline loops: CDR1 SGHDT, CDR2 YYEEEE. CDR3 in DNA: TGTGCCAGCAGCTTGCAAGGGGTTCCCTACAATGAGCAGTTCTTC. The encoded protein is CASSLQGVPYNEQFF.

The chain links TRBV25-1 to TRBJ1-1; D perhaps matches TRBD1 (6 bases). This CDR3 is 15 amino acids long. V lost 8 bases and J 6 bases, leaving 22 bases between the germline ends. Germline V CDR1 and CDR2: MGHDK, SYGVNS. For the CDR3, the DNA is TGTGCCAGCGGCACAGGGAGGGCATCAGAAGCTGAAGCTTTCTTT. Translated, it gives CASGTGRASEAEAFF.

This chain links TRBV7-9 with TRBJ2-7, with TRBD2 identical over 7 bases. The CDR3 loop spans 13 amino acids. J was trimmed by 7 bases and V by 5 bases; bases with no gene match: 8. Per germline, CDR1 SEHNR and CDR2 FQNEAQ (reference sequence). The CDR3 DNA reads TGTGCCAGCAGCCTTGCGGGGGAGCGGGAGCAGTACTTC. Translation: CASSLAGEREQYF.

This chain uses TRBV19 with TRBJ1-2, with 7 bases identical to TRBD1. Germline CDR1 and CDR2: LNHDA and SQIVND (reference sequence). The V and J ends lost 4 bases and 5 bases, in that order; junction bases with no gene match: 4. This CDR3 comprises 13 residues. CDR3 sequence (DNA): TGTGCCAGTAGTACGGACAGGCAATATGGCTACACCTTC. This codes for CASSTDRQYGYTF.

The chain recombines TRBV5-4 with TRBJ1-1, with 7 bases lining up with TRBD1. The trim removed 5 bases at V and 2 bases at J, leaving 6 bases unmatched. CDR3 length: 14 amino acids. Germline lookup yields CDR1 SGHNT and CDR2 YYREEE (reference sequence). For the CDR3, the DNA is TGTGCCAGCAGATACAGGGGCCCCAACACTGAAGCTTTCTTT. Translation: CASRYRGPNTEAFF.

The chain links TRBV11-2 to TRBJ2-3; a weak D match, TRBD1 (6 bases). Germline assignment: CDR1 SGHAT and CDR2 FQNNGV. The CDR3 is 17 residues long. With 1 base removed from V and 1 base from J, the gap between germline ends came to 15 bases. The CDR3, as DNA: TGTGCCAGCAGCTTAGCCCCCTTGGGGGCCGGCACAGATACGCAGTATTTT. Translating it yields CASSLAPLGAGTDTQYF. Based on the CDR3 plus reference TRBV11-2 and TRBJ2-3, the full variable domain is EAGVAQSPRYKIIEKRQSVAFWCNPISGHATLYWYQQILGQGPKLLIQFQNNGVVDDSQLPKDRFSAERLKGVDSTLKIQPAKLEDSAVYLCASSLAPLGAGTDTQYFGPGTRLTVL.

The rearrangement uses TRBV19 and TRBJ2-7; D possibly corresponds to TRBD2 (5 bases). The ends were cut back, 5 bases at V and 7 bases at J, with 15 bases in the middle. The CDR3 loop spans 13 amino acids. Germline CDR1 reads LNHDA; CDR2 reads SQIVND (reference sequence). CDR3 sequence: CASSSEAMGEQYF. The CDR3 DNA follows: TGTGCCAGTAGTTCGGAGGCAATGGGGGAGCAGTACTTC.

The chain recombines TRBV7-3 with TRBJ1-2, with D possibly matching TRBD1 (6 bases). V was cut by 3 bases and J by 4 bases, with 9 bases left in between. The CDR3 contains 13 residues. Germline CDR1 is SGHTA and CDR2 is FQGTGA. CDR3 residues: CASSFGGFYGYTF. CDR3 sequence (DNA): TGTGCCAGCAGCTTTGGGGGCTTCTATGGCTACACCTTC.

V and J are TRBV20-1 and TRBJ1-4; weak D call: TRBD1 (5 bases). Trimming stripped 3 bases from V and 5 bases from J, with 10 bases between. This CDR3 is 13 amino acids long. Looked up from germline, CDR1 is DFQATT and CDR2 is SNEGSKA (reference sequence). CDR3 bases: TGCAGTGCTAGTCAGTGGGGCAATGAAAAACTGTTTTTT. Residues: CSASQWGNEKLFF.

The chain is built from TRBV18 and TRBJ1-1; 9 bases are shared with TRBD1. The V gene end was trimmed by 5 bases and the J gene end by 1 base; junction bases not matched to a gene: 5. The CDR3 consists of 15 residues. The V gene's germline CDR1 is KGHSH and CDR2 LQKENI. This CDR3 is CASSTTGQGNTEAFF. In DNA form, the CDR3 reads TGTGCCAGCTCAACTACGGGACAGGGGAACACTGAAGCTTTCTTT.

The V call is TRBV19, the J call TRBJ2-5, with TRBD1 matching over 8 bases. The V and J ends lost 1 base and 5 bases, in that order; junction bases with no gene match: 9. Germline CDR1 is LNHDA and CDR2 is SQIVND (reference sequence). This CDR3 is 16 amino acids long. The DNA for the CDR3 is TGTGCCAGTAGTATAGGGGGCAGGGGGCTCGGGGAGACCCAGTACTTC. Its protein is CASSIGGRGLGETQYF. Variable domain in full (rest from reference TRBV19 and TRBJ2-5): DGGITQSPKYLFRKEGQNVTLSCEQNLNHDAMYWYRQDPGQGLRLIYYSQIVNDFQKGDIAEGYSVSREKKESFPLTVTSAQKNPTAFYLCASSIGGRGLGETQYFGPGTRLLVL.